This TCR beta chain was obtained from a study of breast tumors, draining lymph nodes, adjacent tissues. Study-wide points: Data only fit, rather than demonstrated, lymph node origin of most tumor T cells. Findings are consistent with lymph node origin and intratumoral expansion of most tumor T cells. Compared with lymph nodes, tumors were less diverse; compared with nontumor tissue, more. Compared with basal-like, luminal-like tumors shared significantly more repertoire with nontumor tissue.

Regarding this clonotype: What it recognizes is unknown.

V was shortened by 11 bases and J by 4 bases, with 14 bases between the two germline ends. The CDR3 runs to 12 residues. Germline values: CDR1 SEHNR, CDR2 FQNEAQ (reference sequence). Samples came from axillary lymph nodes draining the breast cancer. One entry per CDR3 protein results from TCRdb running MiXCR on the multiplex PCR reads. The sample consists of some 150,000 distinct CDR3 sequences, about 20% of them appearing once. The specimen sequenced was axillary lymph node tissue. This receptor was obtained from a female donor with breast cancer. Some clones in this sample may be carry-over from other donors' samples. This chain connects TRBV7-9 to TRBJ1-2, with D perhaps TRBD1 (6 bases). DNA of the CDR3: TGTGCCGGGGGCCAGGGCGCCTATGGCTACACCTTC. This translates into CAGGQGAYGYTF.